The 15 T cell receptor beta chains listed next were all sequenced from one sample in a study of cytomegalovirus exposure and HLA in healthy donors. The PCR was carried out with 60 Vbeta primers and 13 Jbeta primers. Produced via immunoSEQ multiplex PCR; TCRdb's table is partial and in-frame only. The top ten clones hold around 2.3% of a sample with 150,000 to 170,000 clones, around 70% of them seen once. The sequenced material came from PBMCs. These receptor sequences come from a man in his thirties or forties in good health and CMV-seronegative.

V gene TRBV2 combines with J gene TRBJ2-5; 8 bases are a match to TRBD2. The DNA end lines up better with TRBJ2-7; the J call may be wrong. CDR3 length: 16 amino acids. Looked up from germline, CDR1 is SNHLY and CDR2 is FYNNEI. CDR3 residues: CASSARSGGISYEQYF. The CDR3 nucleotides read TGTGCCAGCAGTGCCCGAAGCGGGGGCATCTCCTACGAGCAGTACTTC.

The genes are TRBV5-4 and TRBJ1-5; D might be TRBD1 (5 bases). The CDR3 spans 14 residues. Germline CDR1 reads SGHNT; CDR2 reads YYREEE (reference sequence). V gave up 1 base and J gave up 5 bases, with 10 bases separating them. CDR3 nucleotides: TGTGCCAGCAGCTTGATAGGGGAGGATCAGCCCCAGCATTTT. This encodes CASSLIGEDQPQHF.

The CDR3 DNA is TGTGCCAGCAGCTTTGGATCAAAGCAGGGCCTTAACTATGGCTACACCTTC. Protein sequence: CASSFGSKQGLNYGYTF. The chain joins TRBV5-4 to TRBJ1-2, with D perhaps TRBD1 (5 bases). The V end was cut by 2 bases, the J end by 1 base, with 18 bases between. Germline loops: CDR1 SGHNT, CDR2 YYREEE (reference sequence). CDR3 size: 17 residues.

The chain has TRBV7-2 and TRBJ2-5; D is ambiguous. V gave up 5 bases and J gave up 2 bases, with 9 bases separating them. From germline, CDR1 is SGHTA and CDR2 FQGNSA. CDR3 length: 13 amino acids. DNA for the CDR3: TGTGCCAGCAGCAGCTCAAATCAAGAGACCCAGTACTTC. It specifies CASSSSNQETQYF.

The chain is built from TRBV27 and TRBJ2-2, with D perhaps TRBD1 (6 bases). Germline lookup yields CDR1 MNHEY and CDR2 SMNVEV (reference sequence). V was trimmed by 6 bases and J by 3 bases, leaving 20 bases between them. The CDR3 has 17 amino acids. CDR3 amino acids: CASSPIRGLAYTGELFF. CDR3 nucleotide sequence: TGTGCCAGCAGCCCCATCAGGGGTTTAGCGTACACCGGGGAGCTGTTTTTT.

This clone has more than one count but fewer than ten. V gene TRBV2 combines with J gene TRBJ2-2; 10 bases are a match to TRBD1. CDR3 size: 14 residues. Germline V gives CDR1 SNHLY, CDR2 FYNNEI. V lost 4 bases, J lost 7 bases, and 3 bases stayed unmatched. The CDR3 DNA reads TGTGCCAGCAGTGGGGACAGGGGAGGCGGGGAGCTGTTTTTT. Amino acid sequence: CASSGDRGGGELFF.

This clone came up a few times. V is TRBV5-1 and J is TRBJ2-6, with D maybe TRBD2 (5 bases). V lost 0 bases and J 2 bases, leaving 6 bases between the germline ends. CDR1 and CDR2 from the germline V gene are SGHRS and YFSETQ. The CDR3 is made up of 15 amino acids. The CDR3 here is CASSLDGAGANVLTF. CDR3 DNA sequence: TGCGCCAGCAGCTTGGACGGGGCTGGGGCCAACGTCCTGACTTTC. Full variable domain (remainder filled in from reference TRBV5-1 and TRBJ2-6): KAGVTQTPRYLIKTRGQQVTLSCSPISGHRSVSWYQQTPGQGLQFLFEYFSETQRNKGNFPGRFSGRQFSNSRSEMNVSTLELGDSALYLCASSLDGAGANVLTFGAGSRLTVL.

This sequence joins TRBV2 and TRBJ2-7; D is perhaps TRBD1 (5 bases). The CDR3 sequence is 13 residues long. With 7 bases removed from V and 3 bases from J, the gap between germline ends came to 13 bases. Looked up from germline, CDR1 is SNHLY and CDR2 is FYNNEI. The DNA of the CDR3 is TGTGCCAGCAAGGGTCAGGGCTTCTACGAGCAGTACTTC. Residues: CASKGQGFYEQYF.

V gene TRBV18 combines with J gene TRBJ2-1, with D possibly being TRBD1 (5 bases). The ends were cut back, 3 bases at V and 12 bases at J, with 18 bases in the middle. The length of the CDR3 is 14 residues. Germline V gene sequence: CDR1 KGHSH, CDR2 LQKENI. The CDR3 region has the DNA TGTGCCAGCTCACCGCCACCCTCGGACACTCTGCAGTTCTTC. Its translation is CASSPPPSDTLQFF.

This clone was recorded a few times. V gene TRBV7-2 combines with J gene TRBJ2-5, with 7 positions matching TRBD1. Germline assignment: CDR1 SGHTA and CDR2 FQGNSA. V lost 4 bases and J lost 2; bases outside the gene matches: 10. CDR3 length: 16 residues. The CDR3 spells CASSSSSTGWQETQYF. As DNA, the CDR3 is TGTGCCAGCAGCTCCTCATCGACAGGGTGGCAAGAGACCCAGTACTTC.

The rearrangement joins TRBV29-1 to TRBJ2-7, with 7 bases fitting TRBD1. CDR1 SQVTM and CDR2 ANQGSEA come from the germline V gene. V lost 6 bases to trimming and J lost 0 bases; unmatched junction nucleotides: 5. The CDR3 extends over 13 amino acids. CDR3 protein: CSVRDSFSYEQYF. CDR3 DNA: TGCAGCGTAAGGGACAGCTTCTCCTACGAGCAGTACTTC.

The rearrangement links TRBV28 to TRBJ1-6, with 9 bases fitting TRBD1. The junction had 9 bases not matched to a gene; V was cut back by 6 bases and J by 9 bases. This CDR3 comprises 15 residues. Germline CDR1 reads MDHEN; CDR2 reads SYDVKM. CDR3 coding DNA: TGTGCCAGCAGATACTACGGGACAGGGACTTCACCCCTCCACTTT. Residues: CASRYYGTGTSPLHF.

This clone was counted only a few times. The CDR3 DNA sequence: TGCGCCAGCAGCTTCAGGACAGATAGCACAGATACGCAGTATTTT. This encodes CASSFRTDSTDTQYF. V is TRBV5-1 and J is TRBJ2-3, with D possibly TRBD1 on 6 matching bases. Germline loops: CDR1 SGHRS, CDR2 YFSETQ. The V end lost 2 bases, the J end lost 0 bases, and 10 bases lay between the germline ends. The CDR3 contains 15 residues.

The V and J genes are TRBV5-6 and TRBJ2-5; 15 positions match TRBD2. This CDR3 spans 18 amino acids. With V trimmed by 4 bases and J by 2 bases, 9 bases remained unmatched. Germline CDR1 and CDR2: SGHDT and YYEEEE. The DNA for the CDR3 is TGTGCCAGCAGCCTCGGACTAGCGGGGGGGCCGAAGCAAGAGACCCAGTACTTC. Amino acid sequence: CASSLGLAGGPKQETQYF.

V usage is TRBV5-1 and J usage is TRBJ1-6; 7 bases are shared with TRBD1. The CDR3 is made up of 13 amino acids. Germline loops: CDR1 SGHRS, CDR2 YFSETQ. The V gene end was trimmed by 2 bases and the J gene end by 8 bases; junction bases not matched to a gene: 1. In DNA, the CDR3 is TGCGCCAGCAGCTTTACAGGGGATTCACCCCTCCACTTT. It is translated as CASSFTGDSPLHF.